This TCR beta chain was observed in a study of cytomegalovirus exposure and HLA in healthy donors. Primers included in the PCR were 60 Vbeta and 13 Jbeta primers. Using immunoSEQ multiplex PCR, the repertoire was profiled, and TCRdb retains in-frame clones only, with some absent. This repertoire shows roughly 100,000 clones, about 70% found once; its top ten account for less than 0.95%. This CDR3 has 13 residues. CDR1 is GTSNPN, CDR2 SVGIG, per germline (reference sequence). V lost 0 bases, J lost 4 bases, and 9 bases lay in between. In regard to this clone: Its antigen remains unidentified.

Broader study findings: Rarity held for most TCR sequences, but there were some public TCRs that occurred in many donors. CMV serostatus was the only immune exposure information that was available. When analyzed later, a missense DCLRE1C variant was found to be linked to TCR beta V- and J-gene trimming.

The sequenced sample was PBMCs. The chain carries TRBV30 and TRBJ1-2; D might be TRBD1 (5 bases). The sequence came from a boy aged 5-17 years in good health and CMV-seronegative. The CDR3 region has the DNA TGTGCCTGGAGTGTTGGGGCAAGCTATGGCTACACCTTC. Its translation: CAWSVGASYGYTF.